Listed here are 8 T cell receptor beta chains from one sample, sequenced in a study of CD8 T cells in Susac syndrome. RNA was extracted with the RNeasy kit, and a quantity of about 0.45 to 1 ug was reverse transcribed using random hexamers. Using its own MiXCR run on the immunoSEQ multiplex PCR reads, TCRdb lists one record per CDR3 protein. Of approximately 130,000 distinct CDR3 sequences in the sample, 90% to 95% were seen once. Sequencing was done on a sample of CD4+ T cells from PBMCs. The receptors were gathered from a human donor in good health.

The chain recombines TRBV6-2 or TRBV6-3 with TRBJ1-1, with 7 bases aligning to TRBD1. Germline trimming cut 4 bases from V and 6 bases from J; bases unmatched to any gene: 8. The CDR3 is 14 amino acids. The V gene's germline CDR1 is MNHEY and CDR2 SVGEGT. The CDR3 bases are TGTGCCAGCAGTTCTGTGACAGGGACGTCTGAAGCTTTCTTT. This codes for CASSSVTGTSEAFF.

This rearrangement joins TRBV28 to TRBJ2-2; D might be TRBD1 (6 bases). The germline V gene encodes CDR1 MDHEN and CDR2 SYDVKM. V dropped 2 bases and J dropped 5 bases, with 15 bases sitting between them. This CDR3 spans 16 amino acids. The CDR3 nucleotides are TGTGCCAGCAGTTTAAGTGACAGGTCGGGGACCGGGGAGCTGTTTTTT. Translated: CASSLSDRSGTGELFF.

The rearrangement links TRBV19 to TRBJ1-1; D is possibly TRBD1 (5 bases). The CDR3 loop spans 15 amino acids. Germline V CDR1 and CDR2: LNHDA, SQIVND (reference sequence). With 5 bases removed from V and 6 bases from J, the gap between germline ends came to 19 bases. This CDR3 reads CASSHRGSGSAEAFF. The CDR3 nucleotides are TGTGCCAGTAGTCATAGGGGTTCTGGGAGCGCTGAAGCTTTCTTT.

CDR3 nucleotide sequence: TGTGCCAGCAGCCAGGGCGGCAGGTTGGGGACTTACGAGCAGTACTTC. Protein product: CASSQGGRLGTYEQYF. The chain combines TRBV5-4 with TRBJ2-7; maybe TRBD2 (6 bases). Germline V gene data show CDR1 as SGHNT and CDR2 as YYREEE (reference sequence). V lost 4 bases, J lost 4 bases, and 21 bases lay in between. This CDR3 has 16 residues.

This clonotype came up a few times. V and J are TRBV29-1 and TRBJ2-7; TRBD2 agrees at 14 bases. CDR3 length equals 17 residues. After removal of 4 bases from V and 1 base from J, the junction contained 9 bases not matched to a gene. CDR1 and CDR2 (germline): SQVTM, ANQGSEA. CDR3 nucleotide sequence: TGCAGCGTTGCAGGGACTAGCGGGGGAGGCCTATCCTACGAGCAGTACTTC. This gives the protein CSVAGTSGGGLSYEQYF.

V and J are TRBV13 and TRBJ1-4; D not resolved. The CDR3 covers 14 residues. Per germline, CDR1 PRHDT and CDR2 FYEKMQ (reference sequence). Deletions cut 3 bases from V and 9 bases from J, with 14 bases between. The CDR3 nucleotides are TGTGCCAGCAGCTTGCGTGGGGTTGGGAAAAAACTGTTTTTT. This translates into CASSLRGVGKKLFF.

The V and J genes are TRBV19 and TRBJ1-3; 9 bases align to TRBD1. CDR3 length: 15 residues. Germline V CDR1 and CDR2: LNHDA, SQIVND (reference sequence). With V trimmed by 6 bases and J by 3 bases, 6 bases remained unmatched. CDR3 nucleotide sequence: TGTGCCAGTAGACCCGGGACAGGGATTGGAAACACCATATATTTT. Encoded protein: CASRPGTGIGNTIYF.

This chain uses TRBV28 with TRBJ2-2; 7 bases are a match to TRBD1. The trim removed 6 bases at V and 6 bases at J, leaving 10 bases unmatched. Germline V gives CDR1 MDHEN, CDR2 SYDVKM. The CDR3 spans 15 residues. The CDR3 loop is CASRPGQVEAGELFF. CDR3 nucleotides: TGTGCCAGCAGACCAGGACAGGTTGAGGCCGGGGAGCTGTTTTTT.